This T cell receptor (beta chain) was recovered during a study of cytomegalovirus exposure and HLA in healthy donors. 60 Vbeta and 13 Jbeta primers were used in PCR. Sequenced by immunoSEQ multiplex PCR; TCRdb stores in-frame clones only, minus some. The data contain about 160,000 clones, about 75% of them singletons. Trimming removed 2 bases at V and 1 base at J, with 8 bases between. The CDR3 sequence is 14 residues long. From germline, CDR1 is LGHNA and CDR2 YSLEER. The material sequenced was PBMCs. The clonotype comes from a female donor in good health and CMV-seronegative. The chain carries TRBV4-3 and TRBJ1-2, with D possibly being TRBD1 (6 bases). The CDR3 nucleotides read TGCGCCAGCAGCCAACAGGACAGTAACTATGGCTACACCTTC. Protein sequence: CASSQQDSNYGYTF.